This TCR beta chain derives from a study of T cells in localized non-small cell lung cancer. General study findings and limits: Peak T cell clonality was found in uninvolved adjacent lung, exceeding tumor. An association was observed between higher blood T cell density and longer overall survival.

The germline gives CDR1 SGHVS, CDR2 FQNEAQ. CDR3 length: 13 amino acids. V was shortened by 5 bases and J by 8 bases, with 15 bases between the two germline ends. Turning to this clone: What it binds is not known.

Sequenced by immunoSEQ multiplex PCR; TCRdb stores in-frame clones only, minus some. The sample has 25,000 to 30,000 clones, about 86% seen once. This TCR came from a man between 40 and 70 years old with stage III lung adenocarcinoma. The V gene is TRBV7-8, the J gene TRBJ2-5, with D unclear. Sequences were derived from peripheral blood mononuclear cells, sampled before any cancer treatment. CDR3 nucleotide sequence: TGTGCCAGCAGCCCCACTACCGGTGGAACCCAGTACTTC. Translated, it gives CASSPTTGGTQYF. The complete variable domain, with remaining parts taken from reference TRBV7-8 and TRBJ2-5, reads GAGVSQSPRYKVAKRGQDVALRCDPISGHVSLFWYQQALGQGPEFLTYFQNEAQLDKSGLPSDRFFAERPEGSVSTLKIQRTQQEDSAVYLCASSPTTGGTQYFGPGTRLLVL.